Described below is a single T cell receptor (delta chain) sequence and its context. The antigen remains undetermined. Extracted RNA was reverse transcribed into cDNA. Pooled V-gene forward primers with one constant-region reverse primer generated the CDR3 amplicons by multiplex PCR. TCRdb redid the clone calls on the multiplex PCR reads with CATT. The repertoire holds tens of thousands of delta-chain clones, with about 15% as singletons. The sorted cells were CD3+ Vdelta1+ Vdelta2- thymocytes from alphabeta-depleted thymus. Sorted Vdelta1+ thymocytes were roughly 96% to 99.6% pure. The CDR3 sequence is 21 residues long. The V and J ends lost 6 bases and 2 bases, in that order; junction bases with no gene match: 31. Germline CDR1 is NSMFDY and CDR2 is ISSIKDK. The data originate from a study of Vδ1+ human thymocytes. Notes on the study in general: Thymic TRG and TRD repertoires appeared highly polyclonal. Unlike peripheral blood Vdelta1+ controls, thymic delta-chain sequences included 20% to 25% Vdelta2 and few Vdelta3.

This sequence originates from a boy less than two years old who had congenital heart surgery. The sample was Vdelta1+ gamma-delta thymocytes from the thymus. The sample's subset: FACS-sorted CD3+ TCRalphabeta- TCRVdelta1+ TCRVdelta2- thymocytes. The chain uses TRAV29/DV5 and TRDJ1; TRDD3 aligns across 7 bases. The CDR3 DNA reads as TGTGCAGAAAGAAAACTGGGTACTGGGGACCCCTGGGCTTTTTCGACCGATAAACTCATCTTT. Protein product: CAERKLGTGDPWAFSTDKLIF.